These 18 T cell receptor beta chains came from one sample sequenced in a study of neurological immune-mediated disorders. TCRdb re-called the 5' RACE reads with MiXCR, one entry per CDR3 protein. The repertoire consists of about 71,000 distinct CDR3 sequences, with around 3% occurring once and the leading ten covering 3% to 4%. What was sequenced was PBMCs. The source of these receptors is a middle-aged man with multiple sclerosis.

The CDR3 nucleotides read TGTGCCAGCAGCCAAGATGGGGATTCACCCCTCCACTTT. This encodes CASSQDGDSPLHF. This chain uses TRBV14 with TRBJ1-6; D gene unclear. The CDR3 totals 13 residues. The V end lost 0 bases, the J end lost 8 bases, and 5 bases lay between the germline ends. Germline-derived CDR1 and CDR2 are SGHDN and FVKESK.

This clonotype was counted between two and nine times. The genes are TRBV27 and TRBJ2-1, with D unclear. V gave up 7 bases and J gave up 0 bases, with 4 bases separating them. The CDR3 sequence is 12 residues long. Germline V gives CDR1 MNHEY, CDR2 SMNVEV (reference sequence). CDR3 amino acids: CASKSSYNEQFF. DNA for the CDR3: TGTGCCAGCAAGAGCTCCTACAATGAGCAGTTCTTC.

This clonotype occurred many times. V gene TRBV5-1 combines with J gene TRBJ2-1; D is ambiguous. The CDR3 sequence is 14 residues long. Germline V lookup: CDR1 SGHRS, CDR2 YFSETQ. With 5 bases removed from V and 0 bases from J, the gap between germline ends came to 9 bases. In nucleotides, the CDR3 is TGCGCCAGCAGGGCTGCAGCCTCCTACAATGAGCAGTTCTTC. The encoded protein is CASRAAASYNEQFF. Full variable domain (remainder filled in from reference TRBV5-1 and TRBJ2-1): KAGVTQTPRYLIKTRGQQVTLSCSPISGHRSVSWYQQTPGQGLQFLFEYFSETQRNKGNFPGRFSGRQFSNSRSEMNVSTLELGDSALYLCASRAAASYNEQFFGPGTRLTVL.

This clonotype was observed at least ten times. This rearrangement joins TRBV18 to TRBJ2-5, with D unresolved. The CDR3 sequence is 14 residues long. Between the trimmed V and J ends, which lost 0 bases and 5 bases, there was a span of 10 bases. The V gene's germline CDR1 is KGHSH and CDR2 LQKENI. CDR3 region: CASSPPPRVETQYF. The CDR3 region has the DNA TGTGCCAGCTCACCACCCCCAAGAGTGGAGACCCAGTACTTC.

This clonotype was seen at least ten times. CDR3 sequence (DNA): TGTGCCAGCAGCCTCCGGACTAGCCACGAGCAGTACTTC. It specifies CASSLRTSHEQYF. The chain couples TRBV12-3 or TRBV12-4 to TRBJ2-7; 8 bases are shared with TRBD2. The trim removed 6 bases at V and 5 bases at J, leaving 6 bases unmatched. The CDR3 has 13 residues.

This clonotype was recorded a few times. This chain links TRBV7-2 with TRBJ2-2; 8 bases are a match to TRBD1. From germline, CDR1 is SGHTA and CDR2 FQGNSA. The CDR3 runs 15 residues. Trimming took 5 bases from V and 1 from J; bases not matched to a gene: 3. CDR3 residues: CASSATGGNTGELFF. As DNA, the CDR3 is TGTGCCAGCAGCGCCACAGGGGGGAACACCGGGGAGCTGTTTTTT.

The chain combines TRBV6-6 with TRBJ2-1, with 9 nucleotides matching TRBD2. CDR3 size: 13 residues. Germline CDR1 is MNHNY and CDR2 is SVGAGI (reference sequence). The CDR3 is CAGREGRSGEQFF. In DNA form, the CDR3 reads TGTGCGGGGCGGGAGGGCCGAAGTGGTGAGCAGTTCTTC.

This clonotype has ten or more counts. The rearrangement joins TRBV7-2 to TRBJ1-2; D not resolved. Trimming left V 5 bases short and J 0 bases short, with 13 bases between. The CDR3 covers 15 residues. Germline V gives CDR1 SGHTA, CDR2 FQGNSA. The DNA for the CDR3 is TGTGCCAGCAGCCTCCAAACGGCAGCTAACTATGGCTACACCTTC. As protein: CASSLQTAANYGYTF.

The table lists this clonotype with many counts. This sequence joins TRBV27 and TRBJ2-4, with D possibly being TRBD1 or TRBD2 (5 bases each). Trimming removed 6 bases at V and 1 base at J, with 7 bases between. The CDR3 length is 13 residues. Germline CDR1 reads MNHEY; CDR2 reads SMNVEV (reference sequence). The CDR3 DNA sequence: TGTGCCAGCAGGGGGGATGCCAAAAACATTCAGTACTTC. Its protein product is CASRGDAKNIQYF.

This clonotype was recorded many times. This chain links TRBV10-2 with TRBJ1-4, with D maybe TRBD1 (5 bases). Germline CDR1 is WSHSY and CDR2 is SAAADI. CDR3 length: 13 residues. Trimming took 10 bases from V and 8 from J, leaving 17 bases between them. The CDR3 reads CATTGGAFEKLFF. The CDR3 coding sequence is TGCGCCACGACCGGGGGAGCCTTCGAAAAACTGTTTTTT.

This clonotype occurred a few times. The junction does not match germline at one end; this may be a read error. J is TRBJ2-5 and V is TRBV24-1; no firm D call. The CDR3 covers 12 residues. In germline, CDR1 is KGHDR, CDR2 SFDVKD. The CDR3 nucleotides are TGTGACACCAGTGATTTCGGGGAGACCCAGTACTTC. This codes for CDTSDFGETQYF.

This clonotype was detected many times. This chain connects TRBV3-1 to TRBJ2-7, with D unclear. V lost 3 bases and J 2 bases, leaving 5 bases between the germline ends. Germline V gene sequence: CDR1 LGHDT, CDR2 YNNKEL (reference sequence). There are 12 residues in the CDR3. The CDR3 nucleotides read TGTGCCAGCAGCCAGGGAACCTACGAGCAGTACTTC. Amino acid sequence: CASSQGTYEQYF.

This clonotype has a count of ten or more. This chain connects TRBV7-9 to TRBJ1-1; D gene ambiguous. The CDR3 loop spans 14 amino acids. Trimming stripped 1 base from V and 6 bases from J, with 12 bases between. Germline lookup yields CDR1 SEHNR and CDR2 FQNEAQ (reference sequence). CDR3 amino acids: CASSLEGGVAEAFF. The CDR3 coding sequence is TGTGCCAGCAGCTTAGAAGGCGGGGTGGCTGAAGCTTTCTTT.

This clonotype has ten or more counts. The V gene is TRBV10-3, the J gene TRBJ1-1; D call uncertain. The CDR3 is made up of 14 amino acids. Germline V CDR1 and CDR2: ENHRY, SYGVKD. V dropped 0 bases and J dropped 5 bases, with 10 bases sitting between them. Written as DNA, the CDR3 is TGTGCCATCAGTGAGTCGCTGGCGGGTACTGAAGCTTTCTTT. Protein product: CAISESLAGTEAFF.

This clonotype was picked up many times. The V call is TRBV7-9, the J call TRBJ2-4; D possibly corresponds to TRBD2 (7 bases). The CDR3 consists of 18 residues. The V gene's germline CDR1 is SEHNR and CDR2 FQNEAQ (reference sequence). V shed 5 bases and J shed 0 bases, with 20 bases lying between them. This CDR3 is CASSPERGGPLAKNIQYF. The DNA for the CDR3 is TGTGCCAGCAGCCCGGAGAGGGGGGGGCCACTAGCCAAAAACATTCAGTACTTC.

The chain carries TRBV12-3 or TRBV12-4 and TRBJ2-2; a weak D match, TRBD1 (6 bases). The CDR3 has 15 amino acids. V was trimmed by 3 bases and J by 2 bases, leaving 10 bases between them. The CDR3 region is CASSLGTHNTGELFF. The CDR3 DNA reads TGTGCCAGCAGTTTGGGGACACACAACACCGGGGAGCTGTTTTTT.

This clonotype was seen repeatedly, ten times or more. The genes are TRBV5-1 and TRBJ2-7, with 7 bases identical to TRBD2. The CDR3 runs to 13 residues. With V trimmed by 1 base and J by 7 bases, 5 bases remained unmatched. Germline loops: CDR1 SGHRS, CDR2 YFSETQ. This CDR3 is CASSLSEGGEQYF. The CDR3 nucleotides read TGCGCCAGCAGCTTGTCGGAGGGAGGGGAGCAGTACTTC. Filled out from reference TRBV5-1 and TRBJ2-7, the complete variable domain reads KAGVTQTPRYLIKTRGQQVTLSCSPISGHRSVSWYQQTPGQGLQFLFEYFSETQRNKGNFPGRFSGRQFSNSRSEMNVSTLELGDSALYLCASSLSEGGEQYFGPGTRLTVT.

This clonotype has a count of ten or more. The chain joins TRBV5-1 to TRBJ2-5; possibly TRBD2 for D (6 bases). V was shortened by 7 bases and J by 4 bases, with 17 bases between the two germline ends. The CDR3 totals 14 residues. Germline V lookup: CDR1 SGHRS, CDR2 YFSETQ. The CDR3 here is CASVIGPEGETQYF. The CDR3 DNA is TGCGCCAGCGTCATAGGCCCGGAGGGAGAGACCCAGTACTTC.